The present entry profiles one TCR beta chain with its context. Looked up from germline, CDR1 is MNHNS and CDR2 is SASEGT. The V and J ends lost 8 bases and 5 bases respectively, with 15 bases between them. The CDR3 length is 13 residues. This record comes from a study of shared clonotypes between healthy human individuals. Genomic DNA (from each subset) was split evenly across several immunoSEQ plates. Authors' processing steps: ImmunoSEQ gave junction-only sequences without quality scores, so filtering differed. This table comes from immunoSEQ multiplex PCR, and its TCRdb copy is limited to in-frame clones, with some not included. V and J calls and clone size follow that table, whereas D and trimming were derived from the DNA. In the table there are around 1.5 million clones, 98% of which are singletons.

The sequencing input was naive CD4+ T cells sorted from blood. Subset noted: CD45RA+ positively selected. This chain links TRBV6-1 with TRBJ1-2; possibly TRBD1 for D (5 bases). The receptor comes from a man under 40 in good health. CDR3 sequence reads: CASVSTRGYGYTF. CDR3 in DNA: TGTGCCAGCGTCTCAACAAGGGGTTATGGCTACACCTTC.